The source of this TCR beta chain is a study of vaccination and CD4 T cells after COVID-19 (dated by TCRdb to between 2021 and 2022). Concerning the study at large: Six males and four females were included in the convalescent cohort, with two Hispanic individuals, seven Caucasians, two Asians and one multiracial person represented. Participants got two doses of the Pfizer-BioNTech BNT162b2 vaccine (n=8) or two doses of the Moderna mRNA-1273 vaccine (n=2). Post-COVID blood samples from convalescent patients were collected a median of roughly 100 days after diagnosis, with a range of about 35 to 161 days. Post-vaccine blood samples were taken a median of about 72 days after the second vaccine dose, with a range of roughly 14 to 250 days. Overlapping spike peptide pools from SARS-CoV-2 and from the common cold coronaviruses HCoV-NL63, HCoV-OC43 and HCoV-229E were used as culture stimuli. Control cultures received a CEFX viral epitope pool as the positive control, an HIV-1 Nef peptide pool as the negative control, or no peptide. In approximately ten COVID-19 convalescent patients and a handful of infection-naive healthy vaccine recipients, the spike-specific CD4+ TCR repertoire before mRNA vaccination was compared with the repertoire after mRNA vaccination. Memory CD4+ T cell crossreactivity between SARS-CoV-2 and common cold coronavirus spike proteins was assessed at the TCR clonotype level in an earlier paper using these donors. Findings and caveats that apply to the study as a whole: Only a relatively small number of convalescent patients were included in the study, and early timepoints following natural infection were not analyzed. In convalescent patients, a median roughly 85% of post-vaccine SARS-CoV-2-reactive clones were detected only after vaccination, and vaccine-specific priming was suggested by this finding. Of the vaccine-specific clones in convalescent patients, 304 of 307, or nearly all, reacted only to SARS-CoV-2 spike and did not cross-react with common cold coronaviruses. An increase in the median number of SARS-CoV-2-reactive clonotypes from more than 20 after infection to 38 after vaccination was observed, but the change was not found to be significant.

Worth noting for this clonotype: Its specific antigen is unknown. No base qualities exist here, and no much larger clone lies one base off it.

The intended sense of this specimen's treatment or condition label: approximately 10-day PBMC culture with coronavirus spike peptide pools or control peptides (ViraFEST assay). CD4+ T cells from unexposed donors were collected before the COVID-19 pandemic (2011-2018). The ViraFEST assay, used in the study, expanded antigen-specific T cells with peptide pools and then identified the expanded clonotypes through TCR sequencing. Roughly 2.1 million PBMCs per well were cultured in IMDM with approximately 5% human AB serum and 7.5 to 10 IU/ml IL-2, plus 10 ug/ml peptide pools. On days 3 and 7, half of the culture medium was replaced with fresh IL-2-containing medium. CD4+ T cells were isolated after roughly nine days of culture through negative selection using the EasySep CD4+ T cell isolation kit. As far as cell numbers permitted, CD4+ T cells from unexposed donors were tested for reactivity against SARS-CoV-2 S and N as well as four spike pools from common cold coronaviruses. Ficoll-Paque Plus gradient centrifugation was used to isolate PBMCs from whole blood, and the isolated PBMCs were then either used fresh or cryopreserved at -140C. Culture conditions were generally each tested in triplicate wells. Leukapheresis product for the unexposed donors was bought commercially.

Receptor libraries were prepared by PCR. TCR sequencing of DNA from cultured CD4+ T cells used the Oncomine TCR Beta short-read assay at the Johns Hopkins FTIC core. The QIAamp micro DNA kit was used to extract genomic DNA from the cultured CD4+ T cells. The Oncomine TCR Beta libraries from cultured CD4+ T cells were pooled using unique dual indexes and then sequenced on an Illumina iSeq 100. The authors' analysis ran thus. Non-productive sequences were removed, and CDR3s not starting with C, not ending with F or W, or shorter than 7 amino acids were discarded. The MANAFEST web application identified antigen-specific clonotypes by comparing peptide-stimulated wells against reference wells and other culture wells. An FDR below 0.05, an odds ratio above 5, and a productive frequency above 0.1% in at least two of three replicate wells were required for clones to be considered positive. Clonotypes that were significantly expanded in both SARS-CoV-2 spike wells and at least one common cold coronavirus spike condition were defined as cross-reactive. CDR3 homology was assessed with Levenshtein distances (stringdist) and unrooted phylogenetic trees (ape) in R version 3.6.1. TCRdb passed the public sequencing reads through fastp at Q25 and MiXCR, retaining productive beta sequences. Identical CDR3 protein sequences are pooled into one entry, listed with their most common genes and DNA. What appears here as the V and J calls and clone size reflects TCRdb's work, not the paper's. This sample comprises several thousand distinct CDR3 sequences, approximately 48% of them detected only once. The ten most abundant clones make up approximately 24% of the sample.

There are 15 amino acids in the CDR3, from cysteine to phenylalanine inclusive. Left in the record is the CDR3 DNA by itself, 45 bases read in frame from the first base. Via the germline V gene, CDR1 is MRHNA and CDR2 SNTAGT. V loses 2 bases, J loses 10 bases, and the germline ends lie 15 bases apart. This clonotype was sampled from a human donor in good health. The specimen was CD4+ T cells from blood, cultured in vitro. The chain joins TRBV6-4 to TRBJ1-6; the D gene assignment is ambiguous. The encoded CDR3 is CASSDHGRSQSPLHF. The sequenced DNA: TGTGCCAGCAGTGACCACGGACGGTCACAGTCACCCCTCCACTTT.